These T cell receptor beta chains were read from a single sample in a study of vaccination and CD4 T cells after COVID-19. What these receptors recognize is not known. In TCRdb, the PCR reads were re-called with MiXCR into one record per CDR3 protein. The data contain under 15,000 distinct CDR3 sequences, approximately 57% of them seen just once; the ten biggest clones take up roughly 9.1%. The material sequenced was CD4+ T cells from blood, cultured in vitro. These receptor sequences come from a human donor who had recovered from COVID-19. Each CDR3 is given with its conserved first and last residue. The D gene is left open where the match is weak. Size tells how often a clone was seen (once, few, many) or the class of an expanded clone, and some rows leave it out.

D: NA; size: NA; V: TRBV12-3/TRBV12-4; J: TRBJ1-6; CDR3: CASSLAQQADYNSPLHF; DNA: TGTGCCAGCAGTTTAGCGCAGCAGGCGGATTATAATTCACCCCTCCACTTT
D: NA; size: NA; V: TRBV19; J: TRBJ1-2; CDR3: CASSLALQVQHYGYTF; DNA: TGTGCCAGTAGCCTCGCCCTACAGGTCCAGCACTATGGCTACACCTTC
D: TRBD2; size: medium-sized; V: TRBV6-5; J: TRBJ2-5; CDR3: CASSFSGSGETQYF; DNA: TGTGCCAGCAGTTTTAGCGGGAGTGGAGAGACCCAGTACTTC
D: TRBD2; size: few; V: TRBV29-1; J: TRBJ2-7; CDR3: CSALKREGSYEQYF; DNA: TGCAGCGCCCTTAAGCGGGAGGGTTCCTACGAGCAGTACTTC
D: TRBD1; size: NA; V: TRBV11-2; J: TRBJ2-2; CDR3: CASSPRTGRRIGELFF; DNA: TGTGCCAGCAGCCCAAGGACAGGTAGGAGGATCGGGGAGCTGTTTTTT
D: NA; size: NA; V: TRBV27; J: TRBJ2-7; CDR3: CASSLSRDSYEQYF; DNA: TGTGCCAGCAGTTTATCGAGGGACTCCTACGAGCAGTACTTC
D: NA; size: few; V: TRBV2; J: TRBJ2-5; CDR3: CARQTETQYF; DNA: TGTGCCAGGCAAACAGAGACCCAGTACTTC
D: TRBD2; size: NA; V: TRBV6-1; J: TRBJ2-3; CDR3: CASSTGLVPQYF; DNA: TGTGCCAGCAGTACGGGACTAGTCCCGCAGTATTTT
D: TRBD1; size: NA; V: TRBV5-4; J: TRBJ1-1; CDR3: CASSLPGTGVAEAFF; DNA: TGTGCCAGCAGCTTACCCGGGACAGGGGTGGCTGAAGCTTTCTTT
D: NA; size: once; V: TRBV5-1; J: TRBJ1-1; CDR3: CASSLAVATENTEAFF; DNA: TGCGCCAGCAGCTTGGCCGTGGCAACCGAGAACACTGAAGCTTTCTTT
D: NA; size: once; V: TRBV5-1; J: TRBJ2-7; CDR3: CASSLSGGQYEQYF; DNA: TGCGCCAGCAGCTTGTCCGGCGGACAATACGAGCAGTACTTC
D: TRBD2; size: NA; V: TRBV7-2; J: TRBJ2-3; CDR3: CASSSGLAGRTDTQYF; DNA: TGTGCCAGCAGCTCAGGACTAGCGGGCCGCACAGATACGCAGTATTTT
D: TRBD2; size: NA; V: TRBV20-1; J: TRBJ2-3; CDR3: CSASRGLAAVHTDTQYF; DNA: TGCAGTGCTAGTAGGGGACTAGCGGCGGTCCACACAGATACGCAGTATTTT
D: NA; size: NA; V: TRBV7-2; J: TRBJ1-3; CDR3: CASSLVLRVSGNTIYF; DNA: TGTGCCAGCAGCTTAGTTTTGAGGGTCTCTGGAAACACCATATATTTT
D: TRBD1; size: NA; V: TRBV19; J: TRBJ2-7; CDR3: CASGQGRREQYF; DNA: TGTGCCAGTGGACAGGGACGCAGGGAGCAGTACTTC
D: NA; size: NA; V: TRBV5-1; J: TRBJ2-7; CDR3: CASSVTDFPSYEQYF; DNA: TGCGCCAGCAGCGTGACAGATTTTCCTTCCTACGAGCAGTACTTC
D: NA; size: once; V: TRBV10-2; J: TRBJ2-5; CDR3: CASSERGAGEETQYF; DNA: TGCGCCAGCAGTGAGAGGGGGGCGGGGGAGGAGACCCAGTACTTC
D: NA; size: few; V: TRBV30; J: TRBJ1-5; CDR3: CAWSAGGNQPQHF; DNA: TGTGCCTGGAGTGCGGGCGGGAATCAGCCCCAGCATTTT
D: NA; size: NA; V: TRBV10-3; J: TRBJ2-7; CDR3: CAISPTGGDSYEQYF; DNA: TGTGCCATCAGCCCTACTGGCGGGGACTCCTACGAGCAGTACTTC
D: TRBD1; size: NA; V: TRBV7-8; J: TRBJ1-2; CDR3: CATTGTERREGGYTF; DNA: TGTGCCACGACGGGGACAGAGAGAAGAGAGGGTGGCTACACCTTC
D: TRBD1; size: NA; V: TRBV10-1; J: TRBJ2-1; CDR3: CASSAGGPIYNEQFF; DNA: TGCGCCAGCAGTGCAGGGGGCCCAATCTACAATGAGCAGTTCTTC
D: TRBD1; size: NA; V: TRBV20-1; J: TRBJ2-1; CDR3: CSAYRTGVRNEQFF; DNA: TGCAGTGCTTATAGGACAGGGGTACGCAATGAGCAGTTCTTC
D: NA; size: NA; V: TRBV27; J: TRBJ1-2; CDR3: CASSFPIRTDFGYTF; DNA: TGTGCCAGCAGTTTCCCCATCCGGACCGACTTTGGCTACACCTTC
D: TRBD1; size: once; V: TRBV7-2; J: TRBJ2-1; CDR3: CASSRGTGGLSEQFF; DNA: TGTGCCAGCAGCCGAGGGACAGGGGGGTTGAGTGAGCAGTTCTTC
D: TRBD2; size: NA; V: TRBV6-2/TRBV6-3; J: TRBJ2-1; CDR3: CASSTGLAGLYEQFF; DNA: TGTGCCAGCAGTACTGGACTAGCGGGACTGTATGAGCAGTTCTTC
D: NA; size: NA; V: TRBV20-1; J: TRBJ2-7; CDR3: CSVPTGTYEQYF; DNA: TGCAGTGTCCCGACCGGAACCTACGAGCAGTACTTC
D: TRBD1; size: NA; V: TRBV6-2/TRBV6-3; J: TRBJ1-1; CDR3: CASTDADRVPFF; DNA: TGTGCCAGCACCGACGCGGACAGGGTGCCTTTCTTT
D: NA; size: NA; V: TRBV6-1; J: TRBJ1-5; CDR3: CASTGFNQPQHF; DNA: TGTGCCAGCACGGGTTTCAATCAGCCCCAGCATTTT
D: NA; size: NA; V: TRBV7-2; J: TRBJ2-2; CDR3: CASSRTGLGGELFF; DNA: TGTGCCAGCAGCCGGACGGGGTTGGGCGGGGAGCTGTTTTTT
D: TRBD1; size: NA; V: TRBV29-1; J: TRBJ2-5; CDR3: CSVSNGTATRTQYF; DNA: TGCAGCGTTTCAAACGGGACAGCGACACGGACCCAGTACTTC
D: TRBD1; size: NA; V: TRBV2; J: TRBJ1-1; CDR3: CASRRTGSNTEAFF; DNA: TGTGCCAGCCGTCGGACAGGATCGAACACTGAAGCTTTCTTT
D: NA; size: NA; V: TRBV29-1; J: TRBJ2-3; CDR3: CSVDLRSTDTQYF; DNA: TGCAGCGTTGACCTGCGTAGCACAGATACGCAGTATTTT
D: NA; size: NA; V: TRBV11-3; J: TRBJ2-7; CDR3: CASSLYQGGEQYF; DNA: TGTGCCAGCAGCTTATACCAGGGGGGAGAGCAGTACTTC
D: NA; size: NA; V: TRBV11-2; J: TRBJ1-1; CDR3: CASSLMGRATEAFF; DNA: TGTGCCAGCAGCCTCATGGGGAGGGCAACTGAAGCTTTCTTT
D: TRBD1; size: NA; V: TRBV6-2/TRBV6-3; J: TRBJ2-2; CDR3: CASSWAGTGGFGELFF; DNA: TGTGCCAGCAGTTGGGCCGGGACAGGGGGCTTCGGGGAGCTGTTTTTT
D: TRBD2; size: NA; V: TRBV6-1; J: TRBJ2-5; CDR3: CASSSALGLAGGRGETQYF; DNA: TGTGCCAGCAGCTCTGCCTTGGGACTAGCGGGAGGCCGGGGGGAGACCCAGTACTTC
D: NA; size: NA; V: TRBV6-5; J: TRBJ2-1; CDR3: CASSYTGTGYGEQFF; DNA: TGTGCCAGCAGTTACACAGGAACAGGGTATGGTGAGCAGTTCTTC
D: NA; size: NA; V: TRBV7-9; J: TRBJ2-2; CDR3: CASSLRGGRGILFTGELFF; DNA: TGTGCCAGCAGCTTAAGAGGGGGCCGGGGGATCTTATTCACCGGGGAGCTGTTTTTT
D: TRBD1; size: few; V: TRBV10-2; J: TRBJ1-5; CDR3: CASAATGVGNQPQHF; DNA: TGCGCCAGCGCCGCTACAGGGGTGGGCAATCAGCCCCAGCATTTT